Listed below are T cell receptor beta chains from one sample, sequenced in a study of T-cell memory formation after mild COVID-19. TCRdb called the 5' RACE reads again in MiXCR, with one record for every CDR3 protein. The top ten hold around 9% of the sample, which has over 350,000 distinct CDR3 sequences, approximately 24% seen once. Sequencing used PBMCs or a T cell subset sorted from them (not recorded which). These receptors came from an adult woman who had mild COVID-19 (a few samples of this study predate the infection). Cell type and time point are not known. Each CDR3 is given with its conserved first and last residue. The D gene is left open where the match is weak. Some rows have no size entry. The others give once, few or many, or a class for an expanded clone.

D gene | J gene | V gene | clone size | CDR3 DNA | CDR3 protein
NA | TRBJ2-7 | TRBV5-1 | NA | TGCGCCAGCAGCTTGAACGCCTTCACTGGGGGTGACGAGCAGTACTTC | CASSLNAFTGGDEQYF
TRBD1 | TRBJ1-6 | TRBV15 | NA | TGTGCCACCAGCAGAGATACTTGGACAGGGCTTAATTCACCCCTCCACTTT | CATSRDTWTGLNSPLHF
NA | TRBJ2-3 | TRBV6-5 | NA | TGTGCCAGCAGTTACGGTAGGGACGCAGATACGCAGTATTTT | CASSYGRDADTQYF
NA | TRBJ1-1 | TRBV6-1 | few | TGTGCCAGCAGTGAACCCGTGGGGGACACTGAAGCTTTCTTT | CASSEPVGDTEAFF
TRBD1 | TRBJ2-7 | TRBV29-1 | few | TGCAGCGTTGCCAGGGGGAATTACGAGCAGTACTTC | CSVARGNYEQYF
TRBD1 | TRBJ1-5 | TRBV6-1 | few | TGTGCCAGCAGTGAAGGGGGACAGCAAAATCAGCCCCAGCATTTT | CASSEGGQQNQPQHF
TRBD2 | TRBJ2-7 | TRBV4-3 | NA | TGCGCCAGCAGCCACGAAAGTGGATTAGCGGGGGTTACCTACGAGCAGTACTTC | CASSHESGLAGVTYEQYF
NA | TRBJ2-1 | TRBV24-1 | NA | TGTGCCACCAGTGAGCCCGGCCGGGACACGACCTACAATGAGCAGTTCTTC | CATSEPGRDTTYNEQFF
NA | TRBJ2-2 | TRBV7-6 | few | TGTGCCAGCAGGGGAGACAGCAACACCGGGGAGCTGTTTTTT | CASRGDSNTGELFF
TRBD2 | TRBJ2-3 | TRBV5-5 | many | TGTGCCAGCAGCCCACGACCGGGGGAGGGCCGCACAGATACGCAGTATTTT | CASSPRPGEGRTDTQYF
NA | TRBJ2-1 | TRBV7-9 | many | TGTGCCAGCAGCTTAGGGCCATACAATGAGCAGTTCTTC | CASSLGPYNEQFF
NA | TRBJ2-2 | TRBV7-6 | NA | TGTGCCAGCAGCCTCGGGTCTACTCCTGGGGAAAGGGAGCTGTTTTTT | CASSLGSTPGERELFF
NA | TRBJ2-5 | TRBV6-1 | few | TGTGCCAGCATCGGCCTAGGGCGGGTACAAGAGACCCAGTACTTC | CASIGLGRVQETQYF
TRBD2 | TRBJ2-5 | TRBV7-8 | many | TGTGCCAGCAGCTTAGCCCTGACTAGCTTCCAAGAGACCCAGTACTTC | CASSLALTSFQETQYF
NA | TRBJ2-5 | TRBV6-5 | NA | TGTGCCAGCAGTTACTCACGGTCTGGTCTAGCAGAGACCCAGTACTTC | CASSYSRSGLAETQYF
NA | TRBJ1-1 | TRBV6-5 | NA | TGTGCCAGCAGTAGTAATACAGCGCAGGCTTTCTTT | CASSSNTAQAFF
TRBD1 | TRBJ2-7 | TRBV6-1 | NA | TGTGCCACCTTACAGGGGGCGTCGGACTTC | CATLQGASDF
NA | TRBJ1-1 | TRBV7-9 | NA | TGTGCCAGCAGCTTACAGGCGGAGGGAACTGAAGCTTTCTTT | CASSLQAEGTEAFF
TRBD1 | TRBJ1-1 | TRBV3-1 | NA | TGTGCCAGCGTACAGGGGGAGGACACTGAAGCTTTCTTT | CASVQGEDTEAFF
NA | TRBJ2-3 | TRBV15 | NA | TGTGCCACCAGCGGCCCTCGGAGCTCAGATACGCAGTATTTT | CATSGPRSSDTQYF
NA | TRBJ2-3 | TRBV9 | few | TGTGCCAGCAGCAGGACCGGGATATTTAGCACAGATACGCAGTATTTT | CASSRTGIFSTDTQYF
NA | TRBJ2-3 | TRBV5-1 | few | TGCGCCAGCAGCTTGGGAGCGGCGGGGGCCACAGATACGCAGTATTTT | CASSLGAAGATDTQYF
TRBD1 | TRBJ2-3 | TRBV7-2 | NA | TGTGCCAGCAGCAAAGCCGGGACAGGGGTTGGAGATACGCAGTATTTT | CASSKAGTGVGDTQYF
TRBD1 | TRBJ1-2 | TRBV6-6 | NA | TGTGCCAGCAGTTACCCACCCCAGGGGGATGGCTACACCTTC | CASSYPPQGDGYTF
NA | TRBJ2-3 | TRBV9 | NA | TGTGCCAGCAGCGTAGGTTACACAGATACGCAGTATTTT | CASSVGYTDTQYF
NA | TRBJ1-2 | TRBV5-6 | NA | TGTGCCAGCAGCTCCACAGGGATACATGGCTACACCTTC | CASSSTGIHGYTF
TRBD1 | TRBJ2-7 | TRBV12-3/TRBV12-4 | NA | TGTGCCAGCAGTTTATGGACAGGGTCCTACGAGCAGTACTTC | CASSLWTGSYEQYF
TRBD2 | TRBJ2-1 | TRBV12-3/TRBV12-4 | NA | TGTGCCAGCAGTGGGACTAGCGGGAGGAGGATCCCCTACAATGAGCAGTTCTTC | CASSGTSGRRIPYNEQFF
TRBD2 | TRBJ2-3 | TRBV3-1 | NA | TGTGCCAGCAGTCCACTAGCGGGGGCCACGCGGGATACGCAGTATTTT | CASSPLAGATRDTQYF
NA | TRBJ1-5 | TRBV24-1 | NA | TGTGCCACCAGTGATCCATCCGAAGGGGGTCAGCCCCAGCATTTT | CATSDPSEGGQPQHF
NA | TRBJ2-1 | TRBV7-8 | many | TGTGCCAGCAGCCTACGGACTCCTCCCTTCAATGAGCAGTTCTTC | CASSLRTPPFNEQFF
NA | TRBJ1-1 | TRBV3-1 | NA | TGTGCCAGCAGCGAGACAGGCCGGAACACTGAAGCTTTCTTT | CASSETGRNTEAFF
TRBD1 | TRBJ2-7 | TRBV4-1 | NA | TGCGCCAGCAGCCAAACGGGACAGGGGGCCTACGAGCAGTACTTC | CASSQTGQGAYEQYF
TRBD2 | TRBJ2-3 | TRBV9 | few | TGTGCCAGCAGCTCGAGCGGGAGGTGGCCAGATACGCAGTATTTT | CASSSSGRWPDTQYF
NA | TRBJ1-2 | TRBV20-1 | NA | TGCAGTGCTAGTAGGCAGGGGTATGGCTACACCTTC | CSASRQGYGYTF
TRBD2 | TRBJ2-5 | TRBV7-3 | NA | TGTGCCAGCAGCCGGACTAGCGGGAGATTGGAGGAGACCCAGTACTTC | CASSRTSGRLEETQYF
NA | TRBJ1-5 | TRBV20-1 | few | TGCAGTGCTAGTAGGGGGGCGGGTCAGCCCCAGCATTTT | CSASRGAGQPQHF
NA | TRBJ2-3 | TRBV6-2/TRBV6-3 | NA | TGTGCCAGCAGTTCAGTAGCGAGAACAGATACGCAGTATTTT | CASSSVARTDTQYF
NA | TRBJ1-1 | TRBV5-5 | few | TGTGCCAGCAGCGCTAGACCGGCGGCTGAAGCTTTCTTT | CASSARPAAEAFF
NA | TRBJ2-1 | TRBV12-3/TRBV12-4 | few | TGTGCCAGCAGTCGCGGCAGGGTCAATGAGCAGTTCTTC | CASSRGRVNEQFF
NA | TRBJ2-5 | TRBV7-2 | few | TGTGCCAGCAGCTTTAATTTAGAGACCCAGTACTTC | CASSFNLETQYF
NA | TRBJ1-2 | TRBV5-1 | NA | TGCGCCAGCAGCTTGAGCAGCCTTAACTATGGCTACACCTTC | CASSLSSLNYGYTF
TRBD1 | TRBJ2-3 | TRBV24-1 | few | TGTGCCACCAGTGATCGGGACAGCAGCACAGATACGCAGTATTTT | CATSDRDSSTDTQYF
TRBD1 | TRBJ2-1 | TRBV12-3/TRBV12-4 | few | TGTGCCAGCAGTTTACGGCTGGGACAGGACTACAATGAGCAGTTCTTC | CASSLRLGQDYNEQFF
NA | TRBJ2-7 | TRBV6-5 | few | TGTGCCAGCAGTTACTCGTATGAGTACGAGCAGTACTTC | CASSYSYEYEQYF
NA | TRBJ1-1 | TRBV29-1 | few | TGCAGCGGTCGGGTGGGGGCTGAAGCTTTCTTT | CSGRVGAEAFF
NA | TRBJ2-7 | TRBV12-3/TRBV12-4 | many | TGTGCCAGCAGTTACGGTACAGGCTCGTACGAGCAGTACTTC | CASSYGTGSYEQYF
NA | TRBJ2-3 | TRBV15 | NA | TGTGCCACCAGCAGAGAGGATCGGGATACGCAGTATTTT | CATSREDRDTQYF
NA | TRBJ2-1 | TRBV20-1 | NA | TGCAGTGCTACCAGTTACGGTCGATTAGCCAATGAGCAGTTCTTC | CSATSYGRLANEQFF
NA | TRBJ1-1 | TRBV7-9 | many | TGTGCCAGCAGCTTAACGGGGGAAGCTTTCTTT | CASSLTGEAFF
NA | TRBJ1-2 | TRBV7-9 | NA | TGTGCCAGCAGCTTATCACCATATGGCTACACCTTC | CASSLSPYGYTF
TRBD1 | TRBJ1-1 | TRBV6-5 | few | TGTGCCAGCAGTTCCCCGGGCAGGGGGCTTACTGAAGCTTTCTTT | CASSSPGRGLTEAFF
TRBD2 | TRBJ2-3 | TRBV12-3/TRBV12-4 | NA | TGTGCCAGCAGTCAAATTGGACTAGCGGCAGATACGCAGTATTTT | CASSQIGLAADTQYF
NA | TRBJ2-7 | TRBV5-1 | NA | TGCGCCAGCAAAGGGAACGAGGGTCCCCACGAGCAGTACTTC | CASKGNEGPHEQYF